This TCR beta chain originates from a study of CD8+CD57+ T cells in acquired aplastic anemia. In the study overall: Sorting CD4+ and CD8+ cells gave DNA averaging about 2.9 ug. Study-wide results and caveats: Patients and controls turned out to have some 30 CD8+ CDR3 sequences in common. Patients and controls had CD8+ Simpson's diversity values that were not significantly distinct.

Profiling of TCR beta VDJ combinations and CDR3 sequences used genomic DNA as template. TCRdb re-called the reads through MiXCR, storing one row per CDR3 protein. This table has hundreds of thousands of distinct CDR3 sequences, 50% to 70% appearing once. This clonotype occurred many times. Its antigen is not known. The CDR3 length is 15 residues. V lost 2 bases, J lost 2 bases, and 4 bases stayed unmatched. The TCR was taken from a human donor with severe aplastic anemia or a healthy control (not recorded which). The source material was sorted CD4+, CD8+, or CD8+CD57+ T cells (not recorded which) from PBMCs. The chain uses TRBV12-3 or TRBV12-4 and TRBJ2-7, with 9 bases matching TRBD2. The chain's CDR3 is CASSLRLAATYEQYF. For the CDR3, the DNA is TGTGCCAGCAGTTTACGACTAGCGGCGACCTACGAGCAGTACTTC.